These 5 T cell receptor beta chains share one sample of origin, sequenced in a study of tissue T cells after allogeneic stem cell transplantation (dated by TCRdb to between 2021 and 2024). Receptors were amplified or captured by the immunoSEQ multiplex PCR assay. TCRdb holds this immuneACCESS table with in-frame rearrangements only. Some clones are missing; in checked studies, unresolved V genes explain under half, and the rest has no known cause. A total of 5,000 or so clones appear in this sample, roughly a third of them only once. The biggest ten clones account for around 4.8% of the sample. The time point label corresponds to: mouse harvest day 14 after allogeneic transplant. Mouse grafts combined 10^7 T-cell-depleted bone marrow cells with 10^6 splenic CD5+ T cells, given via tail vein injection. The sample consisted of skin. The receptors here all came from a female BALB/c mouse given C57BL/6 T cells with graft-versus-host disease after an allogeneic hematopoietic cell transplant.

This clone was seen only a few times. Mouse gene names apply. Read coverage stops 1 residue before the CDR3 terminus; the germline J gene supplies the remainder. The V call is TRBV24, the J call TRBJ1-2; 7 nucleotides align to TRBD1. The CDR3 loop spans 12 amino acids. The J segment lost 0 bases and the V segment lost 9 bases, leaving 1 base of the junction unmatched. Germline CDR1 reads KGHTA; CDR2 reads FRNEEI. This CDR3 reads CARGTANSDYTF. The DNA read from the CDR3 is TGTGCCAGGGGGACAGCAAACTCCGACTACACC.

Notes on this clone: Genes and germline come from the mouse. Sequencing ends 1 residue short of the CDR3 end; the germline J gene provides the rest. The chain links TRBV3 to TRBJ2-3; a weak D match, TRBD2 (5 bases). Deletions cut 1 base from V and 3 bases from J, with 11 bases between. Per the germline V gene, CDR1 is SNHLY and CDR2 is FYNGKV (reference sequence). This CDR3 comprises 15 residues. CDR3 DNA, as far as it was read: TGTGCCAGCAGCTTAGTGGGGAAACGGGCAGAAACGCTGTAT. As protein: CASSLVGKRAETLY. The complete CDR3 sequence is CASSLVGKRAETLYF.

As regards this clone: All gene names here are mouse names. The observed sequence ends 1 residue before the CDR3 terminus, with the missing tail filled in from the germline J gene. The same CDR3 arises from other DNA sequences in this sample as well. The gene calls are TRBV26 and TRBJ1-1; a possible D gene is TRBD1 (5 bases). Trimming pared 3 bases from V and 0 bases from J, leaving 8 bases between. CDR1 is KGHPV and CDR2 is FQNQEV in the germline V gene (reference sequence). There are 14 residues in the CDR3. The part of the CDR3 DNA that was read is TGTGCCAGCAGTCTTCAGGGATCAAACACAGAAGTCTTC. Translation gives CASSLQGSNTEVF. From start to end, the CDR3 is CASSLQGSNTEVFF.

Turning to this clone: The germline and genes are mouse ones. With the read ending 1 residue before the CDR3 end, the germline J gene is used to fill in that end. This rearrangement joins TRBV16 to TRBJ2-4; D remains unclear. This CDR3 is built from 14 residues. CDR1 is SGHSA, CDR2 FRNQAP, per germline. V was clipped by 2 bases and J by 1 base, with 7 bases between them. The CDR3 protein is CASSLRVGQNTLYF. The CDR3 bases that were read are TGTGCAAGCAGCTTAAGGGTCGGTCAAAACACCTTGTAC.

This clone is classed as medium-sized. Genes and germline are mouse. The CDR3 end lies 1 residue beyond the end of the read and is filled in from the germline J gene. The chain recombines TRBV16 with TRBJ1-1; possibly TRBD1 for D (6 bases). The length of the CDR3 is 12 residues. Germline CDR1 and CDR2: SGHSA and FRNQAP. Trimming took 3 bases from V and 5 from J, leaving 7 bases between them. The CDR3 loop reads CASSFGTTEVFF. Partial CDR3 DNA: TGTGCAAGCAGCTTCGGGACAACAGAAGTCTTC.